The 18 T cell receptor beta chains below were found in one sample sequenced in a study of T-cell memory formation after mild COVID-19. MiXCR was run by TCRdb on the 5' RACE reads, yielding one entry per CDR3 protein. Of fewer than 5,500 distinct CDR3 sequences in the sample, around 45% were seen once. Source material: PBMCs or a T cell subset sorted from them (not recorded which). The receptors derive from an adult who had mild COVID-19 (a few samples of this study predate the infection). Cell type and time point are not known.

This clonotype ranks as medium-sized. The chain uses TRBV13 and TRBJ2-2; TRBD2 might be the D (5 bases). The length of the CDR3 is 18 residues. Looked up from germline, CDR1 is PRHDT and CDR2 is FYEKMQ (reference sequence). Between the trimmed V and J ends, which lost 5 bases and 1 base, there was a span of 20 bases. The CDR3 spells CASSISALTGVNTGELFF. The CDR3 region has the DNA TGTGCCAGCAGCATTTCCGCTCTTACCGGGGTGAACACCGGGGAGCTGTTTTTT.

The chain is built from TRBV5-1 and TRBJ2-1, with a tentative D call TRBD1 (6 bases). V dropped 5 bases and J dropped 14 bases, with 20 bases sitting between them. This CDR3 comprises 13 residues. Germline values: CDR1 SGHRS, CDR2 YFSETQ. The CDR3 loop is CASRSNRQATEFF. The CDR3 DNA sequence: TGCGCCAGCAGGTCCAACCGACAGGCCACGGAGTTCTTC.

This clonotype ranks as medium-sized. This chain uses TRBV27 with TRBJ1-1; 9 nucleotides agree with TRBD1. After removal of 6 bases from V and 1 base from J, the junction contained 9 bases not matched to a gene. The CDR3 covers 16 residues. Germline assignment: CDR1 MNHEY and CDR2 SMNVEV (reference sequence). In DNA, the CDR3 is TGTGCCAGCAGCGACACAGGGGGCGGGACGAACACTGAAGCTTTCTTT. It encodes CASSDTGGGTNTEAFF.

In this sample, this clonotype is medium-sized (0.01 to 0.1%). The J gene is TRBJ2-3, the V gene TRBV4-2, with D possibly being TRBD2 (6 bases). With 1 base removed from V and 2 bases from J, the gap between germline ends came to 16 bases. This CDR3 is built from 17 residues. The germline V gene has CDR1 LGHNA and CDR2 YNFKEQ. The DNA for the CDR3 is TGTGCCAGCAGCCAAGTCAGGAGTCGGGAGAACACAGATACGCAGTATTTT. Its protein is CASSQVRSRENTDTQYF.

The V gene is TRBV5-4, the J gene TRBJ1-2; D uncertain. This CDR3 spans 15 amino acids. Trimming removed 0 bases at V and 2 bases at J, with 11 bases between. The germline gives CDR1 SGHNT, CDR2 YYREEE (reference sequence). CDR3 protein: CASSLEKGVNYGYTF. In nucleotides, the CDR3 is TGTGCCAGCAGCTTGGAGAAGGGAGTCAACTATGGCTACACCTTC.

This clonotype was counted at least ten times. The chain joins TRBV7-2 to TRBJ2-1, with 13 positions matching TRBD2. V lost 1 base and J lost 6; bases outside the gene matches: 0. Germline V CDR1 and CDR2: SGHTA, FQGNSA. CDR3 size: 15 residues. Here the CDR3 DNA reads TGTGCCAGCAGCTTAGGACTAGCGGGGGGCAATGAGCAGTTCTTC. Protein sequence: CASSLGLAGGNEQFF.

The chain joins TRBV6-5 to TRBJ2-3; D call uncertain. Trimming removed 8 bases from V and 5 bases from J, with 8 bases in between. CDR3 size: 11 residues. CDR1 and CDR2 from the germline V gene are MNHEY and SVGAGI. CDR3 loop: CASRREDTQYF. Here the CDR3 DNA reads TGTGCCAGCCGTCGCGAAGATACGCAGTATTTT.

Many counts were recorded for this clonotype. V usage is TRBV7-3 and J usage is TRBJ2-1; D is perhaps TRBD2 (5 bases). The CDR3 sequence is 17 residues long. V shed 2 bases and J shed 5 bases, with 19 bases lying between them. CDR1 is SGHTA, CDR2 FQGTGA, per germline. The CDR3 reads CASSLGSPVGRNNEQFF. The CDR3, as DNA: TGTGCCAGCAGCTTAGGGAGCCCCGTTGGTAGGAACAATGAGCAGTTCTTC.

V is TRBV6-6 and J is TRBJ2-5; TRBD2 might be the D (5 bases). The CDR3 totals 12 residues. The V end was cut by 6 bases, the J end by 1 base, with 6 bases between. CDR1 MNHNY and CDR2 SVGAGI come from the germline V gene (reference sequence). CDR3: CASRRAQETQYF. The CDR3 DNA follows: TGTGCCAGCAGGAGGGCCCAAGAGACCCAGTACTTC.

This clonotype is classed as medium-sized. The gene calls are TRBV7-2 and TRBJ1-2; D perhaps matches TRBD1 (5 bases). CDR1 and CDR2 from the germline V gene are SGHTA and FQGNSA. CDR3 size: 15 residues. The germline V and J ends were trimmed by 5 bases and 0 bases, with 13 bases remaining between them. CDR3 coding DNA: TGTGCCAGCAGCCCCGAGGGGTATCCTAACTATGGCTACACCTTC. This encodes CASSPEGYPNYGYTF. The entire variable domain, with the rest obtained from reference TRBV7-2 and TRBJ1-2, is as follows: GAGVSQSPSNKVTEKGKDVELRCDPISGHTALYWYRQSLGQGLEFLIYFQGNSAPDKSGLPSDRFSAERTGGSVSTLTIQRTQQEDSAVYLCASSPEGYPNYGYTFGSGTRLTVV.

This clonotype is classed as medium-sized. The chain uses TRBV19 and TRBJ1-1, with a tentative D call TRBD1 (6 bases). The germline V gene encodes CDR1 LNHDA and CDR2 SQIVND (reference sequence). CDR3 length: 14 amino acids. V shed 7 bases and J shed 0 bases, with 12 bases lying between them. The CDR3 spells CASKDSYMNTEAFF. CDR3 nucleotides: TGTGCCAGTAAGGACAGCTACATGAACACTGAAGCTTTCTTT.

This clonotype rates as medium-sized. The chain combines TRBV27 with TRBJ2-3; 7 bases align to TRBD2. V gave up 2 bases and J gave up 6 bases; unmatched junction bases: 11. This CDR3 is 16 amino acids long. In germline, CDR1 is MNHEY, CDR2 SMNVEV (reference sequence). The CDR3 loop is CASSLGASGLVDTQYF. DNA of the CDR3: TGTGCCAGCAGTTTAGGTGCTAGCGGTTTGGTGGATACGCAGTATTTT.

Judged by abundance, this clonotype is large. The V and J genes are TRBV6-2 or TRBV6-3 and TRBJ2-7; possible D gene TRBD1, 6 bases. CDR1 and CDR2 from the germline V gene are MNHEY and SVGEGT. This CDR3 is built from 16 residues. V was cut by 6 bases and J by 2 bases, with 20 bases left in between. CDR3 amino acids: CASSPRSTRDTYEQYF. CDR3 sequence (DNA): TGTGCCAGCAGCCCCCGATCGACCCGGGACACCTACGAGCAGTACTTC.

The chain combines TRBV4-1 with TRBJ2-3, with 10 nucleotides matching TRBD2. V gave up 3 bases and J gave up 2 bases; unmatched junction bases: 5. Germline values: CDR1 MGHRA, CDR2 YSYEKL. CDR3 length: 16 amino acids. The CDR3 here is CASSQPTSGVTDTQYF. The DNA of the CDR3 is TGCGCCAGCAGCCAGCCCACTAGCGGGGTCACAGATACGCAGTATTTT.

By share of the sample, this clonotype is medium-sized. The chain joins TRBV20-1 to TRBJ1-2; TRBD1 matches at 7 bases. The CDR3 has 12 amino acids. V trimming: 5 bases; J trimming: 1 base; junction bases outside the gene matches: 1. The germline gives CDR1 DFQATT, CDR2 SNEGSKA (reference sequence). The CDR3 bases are TGCAGTGCTGGGACAGATAACTATGGCTACACCTTC. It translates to CSAGTDNYGYTF.

In nucleotides, the CDR3 is TGTGCCAGCAGCGGTCTAGCGGGGAAATACAATGAGCAGTTCTTC. Its protein product is CASSGLAGKYNEQFF. J is TRBJ2-1 and V is TRBV5-5, with 9 bases that match TRBD2. V shed 4 bases and J 4 bases; nucleotides not matched to a gene: 6. CDR3 length: 15 amino acids. The germline gives CDR1 SGHKS, CDR2 YYEKEE (reference sequence).

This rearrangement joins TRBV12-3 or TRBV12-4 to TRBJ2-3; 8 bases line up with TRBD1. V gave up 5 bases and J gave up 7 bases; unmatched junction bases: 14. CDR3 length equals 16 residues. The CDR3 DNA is TGTGCCAGCAGTATAGGACCGGGACAGGATGTGAATACGCAGTATTTT. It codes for CASSIGPGQDVNTQYF.

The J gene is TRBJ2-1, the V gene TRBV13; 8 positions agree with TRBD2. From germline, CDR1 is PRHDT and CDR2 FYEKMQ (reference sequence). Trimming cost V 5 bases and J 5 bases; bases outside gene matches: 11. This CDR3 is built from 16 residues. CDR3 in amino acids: CASSRDGTSFDNEQFF. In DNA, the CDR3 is TGTGCCAGCAGCCGAGACGGGACTAGTTTCGACAATGAGCAGTTCTTC.